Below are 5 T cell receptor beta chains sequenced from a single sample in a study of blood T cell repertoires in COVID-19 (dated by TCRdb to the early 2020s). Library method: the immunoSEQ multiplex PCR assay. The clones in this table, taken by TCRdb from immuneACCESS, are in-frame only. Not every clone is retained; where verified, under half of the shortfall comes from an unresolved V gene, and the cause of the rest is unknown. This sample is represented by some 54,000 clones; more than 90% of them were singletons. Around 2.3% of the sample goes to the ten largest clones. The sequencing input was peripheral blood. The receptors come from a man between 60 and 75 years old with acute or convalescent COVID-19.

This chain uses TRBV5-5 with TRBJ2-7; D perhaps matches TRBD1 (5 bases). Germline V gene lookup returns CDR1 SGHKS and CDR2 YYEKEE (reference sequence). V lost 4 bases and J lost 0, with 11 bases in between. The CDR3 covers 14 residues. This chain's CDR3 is CASSVGDSSYEQYF. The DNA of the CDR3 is TGTGCCAGCAGCGTAGGGGATAGCTCCTACGAGCAGTACTTC.

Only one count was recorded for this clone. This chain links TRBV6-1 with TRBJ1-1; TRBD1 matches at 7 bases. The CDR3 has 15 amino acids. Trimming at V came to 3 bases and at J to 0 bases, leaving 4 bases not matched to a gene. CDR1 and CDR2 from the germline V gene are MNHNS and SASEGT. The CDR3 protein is CASSERDSMNTEAFF. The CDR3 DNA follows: TGTGCCAGCAGTGAGAGGGACAGCATGAACACTGAAGCTTTCTTT.

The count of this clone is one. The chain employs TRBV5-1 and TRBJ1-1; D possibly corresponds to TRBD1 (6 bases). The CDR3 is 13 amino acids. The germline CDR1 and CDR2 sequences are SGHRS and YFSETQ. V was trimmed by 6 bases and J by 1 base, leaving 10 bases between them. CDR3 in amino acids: CASMWGPNTEAFF. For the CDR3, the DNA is TGCGCCAGCATGTGGGGGCCGAACACTGAAGCTTTCTTT. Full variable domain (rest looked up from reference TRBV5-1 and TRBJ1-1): KAGVTQTPRYLIKTRGQQVTLSCSPISGHRSVSWYQQTPGQGLQFLFEYFSETQRNKGNFPGRFSGRQFSNSRSEMNVSTLELGDSALYLCASMWGPNTEAFFGQGTRLTVV.

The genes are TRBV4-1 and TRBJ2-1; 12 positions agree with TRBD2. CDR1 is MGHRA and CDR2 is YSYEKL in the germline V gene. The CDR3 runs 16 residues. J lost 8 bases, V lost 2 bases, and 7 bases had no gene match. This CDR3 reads CASSQNDRLAGDEQFF. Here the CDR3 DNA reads TGCGCCAGCAGCCAAAACGACCGACTAGCGGGGGATGAGCAGTTCTTC.

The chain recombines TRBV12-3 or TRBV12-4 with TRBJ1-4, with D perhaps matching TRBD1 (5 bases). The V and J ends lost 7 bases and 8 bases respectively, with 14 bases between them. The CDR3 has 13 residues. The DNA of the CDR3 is TGTGCCAGCACCTCAGGGTTTCCCGAAAAACTGTTTTTT. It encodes CASTSGFPEKLFF.